This TCR delta chain is from a study of gamma-delta T cells after stem cell transplantation. TCRdb re-called clones from the RT-PCR reads using CATT. This sample yields 1,200 to 1,500 delta-chain clones, of which 10% to 13% are seen a single time; 60% to 65% belongs to the top ten. V lost 1 base and J lost 0; bases outside the gene matches: 10. Per the germline V gene, CDR1 is GEAIGNYY and CDR2 is EKD. This CDR3 is built from 20 residues. The chain has TRDV2 and TRDJ3; TRDD3 matches 8 bases. The sample consisted of gamma-delta T cells. This TCR was sampled from a human donor. It is not recorded whose cells these are; they may come from a transplant donor. CDR3 region: CACDTPTGGSSSWDTRQMFF. The CDR3 DNA follows: TGTGCCTGTGACACGCCTACTGGGGGCTCGAGCTCCTGGGACACCCGACAGATGTTTTTC.